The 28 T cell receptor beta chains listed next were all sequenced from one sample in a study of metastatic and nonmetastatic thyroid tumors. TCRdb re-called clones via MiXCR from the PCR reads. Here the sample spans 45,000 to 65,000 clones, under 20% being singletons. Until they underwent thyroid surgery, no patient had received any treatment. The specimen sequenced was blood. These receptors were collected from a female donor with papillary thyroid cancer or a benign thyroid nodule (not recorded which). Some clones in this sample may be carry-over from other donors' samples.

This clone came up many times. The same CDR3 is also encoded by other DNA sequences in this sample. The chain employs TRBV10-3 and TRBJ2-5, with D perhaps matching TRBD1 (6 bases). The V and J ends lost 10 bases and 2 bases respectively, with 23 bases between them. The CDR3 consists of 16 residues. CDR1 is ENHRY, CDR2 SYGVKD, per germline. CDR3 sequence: CATGSYSAGAQETQYF. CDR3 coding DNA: TGTGCCACCGGTTCCTACTCGGCAGGGGCACAAGAGACCCAGTACTTC.

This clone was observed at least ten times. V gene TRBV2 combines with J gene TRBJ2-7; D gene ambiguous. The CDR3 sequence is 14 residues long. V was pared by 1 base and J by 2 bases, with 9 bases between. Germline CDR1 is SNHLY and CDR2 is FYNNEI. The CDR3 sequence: CASSEEGVAYEQYF. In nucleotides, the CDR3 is TGTGCCAGCAGTGAAGAGGGCGTAGCCTACGAGCAGTACTTC.

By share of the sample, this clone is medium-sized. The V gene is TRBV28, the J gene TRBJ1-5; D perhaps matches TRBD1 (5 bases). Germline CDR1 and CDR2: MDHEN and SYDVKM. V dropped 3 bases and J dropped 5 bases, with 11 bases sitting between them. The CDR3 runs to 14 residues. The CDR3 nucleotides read TGTGCCAGCAGTTTCGTGCCAGGGTATCAGCCCCAGCATTTT. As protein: CASSFVPGYQPQHF.

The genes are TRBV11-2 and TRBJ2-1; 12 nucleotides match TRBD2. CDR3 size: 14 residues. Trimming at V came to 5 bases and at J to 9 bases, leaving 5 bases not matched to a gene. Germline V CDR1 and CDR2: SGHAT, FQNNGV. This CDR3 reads CASSAKTSGGEQFF. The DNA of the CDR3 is TGTGCCAGCAGCGCGAAGACTAGCGGGGGTGAGCAGTTCTTC.

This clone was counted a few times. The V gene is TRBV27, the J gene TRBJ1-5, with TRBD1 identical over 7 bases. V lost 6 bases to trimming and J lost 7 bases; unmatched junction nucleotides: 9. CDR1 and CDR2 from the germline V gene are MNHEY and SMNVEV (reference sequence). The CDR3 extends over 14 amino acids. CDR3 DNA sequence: TGTGCCAGCAGGCCCGACAGGGAGAGCCAGCCCCAGCATTTT. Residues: CASRPDRESQPQHF.

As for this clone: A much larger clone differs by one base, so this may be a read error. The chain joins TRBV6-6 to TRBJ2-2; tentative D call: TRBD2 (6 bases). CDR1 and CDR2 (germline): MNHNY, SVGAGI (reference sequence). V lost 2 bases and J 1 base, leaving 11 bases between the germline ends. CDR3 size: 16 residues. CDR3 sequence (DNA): TGTGCCAGCAGTTACAGGGCTAGCGAGAACACCGGGGAGCTGTTTTTT. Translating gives CASSYRASENTGELFF.

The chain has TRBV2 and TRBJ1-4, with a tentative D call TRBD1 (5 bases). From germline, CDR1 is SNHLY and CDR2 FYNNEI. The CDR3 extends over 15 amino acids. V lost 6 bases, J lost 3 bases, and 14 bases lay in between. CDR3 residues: CASRSRDASNEKLFF. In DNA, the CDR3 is TGTGCCAGCAGGTCTAGGGACGCTTCTAATGAAAAACTGTTTTTT.

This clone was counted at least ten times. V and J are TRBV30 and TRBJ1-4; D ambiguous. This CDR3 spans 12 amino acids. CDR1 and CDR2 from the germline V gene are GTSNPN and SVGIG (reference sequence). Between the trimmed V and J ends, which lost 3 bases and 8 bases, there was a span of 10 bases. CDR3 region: CAWSSLKEKLFF. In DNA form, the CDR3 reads TGTGCCTGGAGCTCCCTTAAGGAAAAACTGTTTTTT.

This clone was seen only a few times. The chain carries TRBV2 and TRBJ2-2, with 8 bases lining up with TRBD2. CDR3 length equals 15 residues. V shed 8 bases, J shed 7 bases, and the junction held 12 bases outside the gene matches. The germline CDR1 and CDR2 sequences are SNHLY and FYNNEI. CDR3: CASRGGLAIHGELFF. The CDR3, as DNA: TGTGCCAGCCGGGGGGGGCTAGCCATCCACGGGGAGCTGTTTTTT.

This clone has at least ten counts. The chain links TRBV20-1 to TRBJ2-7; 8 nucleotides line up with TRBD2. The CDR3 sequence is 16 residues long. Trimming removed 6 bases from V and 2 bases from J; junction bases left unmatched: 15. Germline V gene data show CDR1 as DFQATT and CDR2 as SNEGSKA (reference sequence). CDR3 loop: CSATKQLAGPPYEQYF. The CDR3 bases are TGCAGTGCAACCAAACAATTAGCGGGACCTCCCTACGAGCAGTACTTC.

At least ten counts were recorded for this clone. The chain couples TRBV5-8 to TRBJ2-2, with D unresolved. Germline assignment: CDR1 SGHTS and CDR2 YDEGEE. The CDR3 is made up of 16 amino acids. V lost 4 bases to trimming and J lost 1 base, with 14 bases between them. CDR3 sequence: CASSLRVALNTGELFF. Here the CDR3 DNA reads TGTGCCAGCAGCCTTCGGGTCGCGCTGAACACCGGGGAGCTGTTTTTT.

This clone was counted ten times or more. The CDR3 DNA is TGTGCCAGCAGCCCCACAGGGAGGGATCAGCCCCAGCATTTT. Translating it yields CASSPTGRDQPQHF. The chain joins TRBV5-8 to TRBJ1-5; perhaps TRBD1 as D (6 bases). Trimming stripped 4 bases from V and 5 bases from J, with 13 bases between. CDR3 length equals 14 residues. Germline CDR1 reads SGHTS; CDR2 reads YDEGEE.

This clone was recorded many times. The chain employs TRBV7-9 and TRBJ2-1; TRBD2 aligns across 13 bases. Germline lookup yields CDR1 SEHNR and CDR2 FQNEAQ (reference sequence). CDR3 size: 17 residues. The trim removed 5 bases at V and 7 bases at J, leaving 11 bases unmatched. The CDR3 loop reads CASSTQPGTSGANEQFF. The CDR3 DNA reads TGTGCCAGCAGCACCCAACCCGGGACTAGCGGGGCAAATGAGCAGTTCTTC.

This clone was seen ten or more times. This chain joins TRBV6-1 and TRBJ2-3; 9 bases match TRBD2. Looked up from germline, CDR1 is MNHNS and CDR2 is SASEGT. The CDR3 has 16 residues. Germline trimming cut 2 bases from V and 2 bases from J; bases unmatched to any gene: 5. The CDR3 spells CASSEQAGGITDTQYF. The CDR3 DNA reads TGTGCCAGCAGTGAACAAGCGGGAGGAATCACAGATACGCAGTATTTT.

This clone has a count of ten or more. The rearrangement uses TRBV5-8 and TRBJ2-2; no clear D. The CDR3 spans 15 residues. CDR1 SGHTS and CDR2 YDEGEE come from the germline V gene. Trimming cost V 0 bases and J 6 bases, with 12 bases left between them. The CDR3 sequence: CASSLALDGAGELFF. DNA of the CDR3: TGTGCCAGCAGCTTGGCCTTGGATGGGGCCGGGGAGCTGTTTTTT.

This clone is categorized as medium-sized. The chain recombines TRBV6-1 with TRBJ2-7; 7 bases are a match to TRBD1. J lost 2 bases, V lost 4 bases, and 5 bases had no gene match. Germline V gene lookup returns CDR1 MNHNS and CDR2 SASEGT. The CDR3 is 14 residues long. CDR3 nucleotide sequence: TGTGCCAGCAGTGGGACAGGAGGACCCTACGAGCAGTACTTC. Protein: CASSGTGGPYEQYF.

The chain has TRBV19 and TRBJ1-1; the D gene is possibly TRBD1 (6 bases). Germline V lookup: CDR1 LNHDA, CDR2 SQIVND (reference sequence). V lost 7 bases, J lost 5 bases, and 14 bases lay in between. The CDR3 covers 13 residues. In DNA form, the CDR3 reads TGTGCCAGTACCGACAGGTGGGGTACTGAAGCTTTCTTT. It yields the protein CASTDRWGTEAFF.

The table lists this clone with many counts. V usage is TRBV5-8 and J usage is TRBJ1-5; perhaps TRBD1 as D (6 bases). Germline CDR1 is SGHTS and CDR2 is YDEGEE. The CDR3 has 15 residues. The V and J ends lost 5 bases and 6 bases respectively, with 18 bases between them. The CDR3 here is CASRLGGRRGQPQHF. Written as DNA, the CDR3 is TGTGCCAGCAGACTAGGGGGGCGCCGCGGTCAGCCCCAGCATTTT.

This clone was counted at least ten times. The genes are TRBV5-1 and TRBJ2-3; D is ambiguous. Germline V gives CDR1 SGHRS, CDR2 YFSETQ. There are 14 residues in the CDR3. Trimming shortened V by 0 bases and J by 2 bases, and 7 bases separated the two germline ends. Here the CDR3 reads CASSLGLDTDTQYF. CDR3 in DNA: TGCGCCAGCAGCTTGGGACTCGACACAGATACGCAGTATTTT.

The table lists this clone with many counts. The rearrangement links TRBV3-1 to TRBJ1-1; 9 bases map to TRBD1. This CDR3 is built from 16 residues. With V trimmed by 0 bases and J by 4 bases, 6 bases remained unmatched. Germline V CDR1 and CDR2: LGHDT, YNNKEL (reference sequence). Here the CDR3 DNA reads TGTGCCAGCAGCCAAGAGGGACAGGGCTATGGCACTGAAGCTTTCTTT. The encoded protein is CASSQEGQGYGTEAFF.

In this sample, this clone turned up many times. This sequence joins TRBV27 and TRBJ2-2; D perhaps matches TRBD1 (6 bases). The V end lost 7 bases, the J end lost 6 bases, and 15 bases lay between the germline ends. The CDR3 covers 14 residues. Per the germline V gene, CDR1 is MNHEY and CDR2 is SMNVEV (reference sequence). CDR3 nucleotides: TGTGCCAGCAAACAGGGAAGGGTTTCCGGGGAGCTGTTTTTT. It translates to CASKQGRVSGELFF.

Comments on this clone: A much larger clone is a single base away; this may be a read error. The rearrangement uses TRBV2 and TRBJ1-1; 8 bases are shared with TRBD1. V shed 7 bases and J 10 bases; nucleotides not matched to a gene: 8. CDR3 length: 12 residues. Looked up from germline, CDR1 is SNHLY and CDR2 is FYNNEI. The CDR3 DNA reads TGTGCCAGCATGACCGACAGGGGACCAGCTTTCTTT. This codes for CASMTDRGPAFF. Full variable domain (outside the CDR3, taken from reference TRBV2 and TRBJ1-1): EPEVTQTPSHQVTQMGQEVILRCVPISNHLYFYWYRQILGQKVEFLVSFYNNEISEKSEIFDDQFSVERPDGSNFTLKIRSTKLEDSAMYFCASMTDRGPAFFGQGTRLTVV.

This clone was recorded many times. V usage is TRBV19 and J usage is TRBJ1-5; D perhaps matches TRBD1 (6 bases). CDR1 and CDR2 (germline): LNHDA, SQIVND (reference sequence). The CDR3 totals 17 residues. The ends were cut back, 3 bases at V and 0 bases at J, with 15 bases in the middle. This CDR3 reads CASSIRDTRYSNQPQHF. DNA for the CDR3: TGTGCCAGTAGTATTAGGGACACACGTTATAGCAATCAGCCCCAGCATTTT.

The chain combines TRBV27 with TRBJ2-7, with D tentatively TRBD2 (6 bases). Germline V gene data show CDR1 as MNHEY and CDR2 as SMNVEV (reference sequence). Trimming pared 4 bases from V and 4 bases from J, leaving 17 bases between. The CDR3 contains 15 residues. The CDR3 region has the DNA TGTGCCAGCAGTTCCTCCGGTAGCGGAGGTTACGAGCAGTACTTC. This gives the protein CASSSSGSGGYEQYF.

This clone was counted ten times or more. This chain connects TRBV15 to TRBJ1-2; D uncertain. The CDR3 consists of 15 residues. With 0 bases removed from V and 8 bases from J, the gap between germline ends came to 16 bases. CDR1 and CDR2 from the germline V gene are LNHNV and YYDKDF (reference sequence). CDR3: CATSRDLEVLEGYTF. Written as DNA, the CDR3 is TGTGCCACCAGCAGAGATCTCGAGGTTTTGGAAGGCTACACCTTC.

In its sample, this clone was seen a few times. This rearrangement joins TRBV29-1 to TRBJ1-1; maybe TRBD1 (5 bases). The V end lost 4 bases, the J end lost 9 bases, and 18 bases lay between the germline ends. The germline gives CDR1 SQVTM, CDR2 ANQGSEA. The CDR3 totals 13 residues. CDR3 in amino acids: CSVGGEGPRKAFF. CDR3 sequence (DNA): TGCAGCGTTGGGGGCGAGGGACCCAGAAAAGCTTTCTTT.

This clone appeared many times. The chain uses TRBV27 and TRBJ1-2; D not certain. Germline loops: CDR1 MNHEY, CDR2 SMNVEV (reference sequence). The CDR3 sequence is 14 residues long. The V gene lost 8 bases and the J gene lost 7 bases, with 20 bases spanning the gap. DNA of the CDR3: TGTGCCAGCCCGCCCCCAGCCTACTCCCCTGGCTACACCTTC. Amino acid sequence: CASPPPAYSPGYTF.

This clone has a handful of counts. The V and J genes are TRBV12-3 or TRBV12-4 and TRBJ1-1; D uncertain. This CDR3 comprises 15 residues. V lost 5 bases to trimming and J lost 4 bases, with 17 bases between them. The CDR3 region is CASSDKGVGFTEAFF. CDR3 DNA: TGTGCCAGCAGTGATAAGGGTGTTGGCTTCACTGAAGCTTTCTTT.